This T cell receptor (beta chain) is drawn from a study of blood T cell repertoires in COVID-19. The CDR3 consists of 14 residues. In germline, CDR1 is SGHRS, CDR2 YFSETQ. Trimming removed 4 bases from V and 3 bases from J, with 13 bases in between. Assay: immunoSEQ multiplex PCR; the TCRdb copy retains only in-frame clones and omits some. The sample holds around 200,000 clones, around 85% seen once. The chain joins TRBV5-1 to TRBJ1-2; D gene uncertain. The sample comprised peripheral blood. The source of this sequence is a woman aged 80 or older with acute or convalescent COVID-19. Here the CDR3 DNA reads TGCGCCAGCAGCCCTGGGTCGGCGGACTATGGCTACACCTTC. It translates to CASSPGSADYGYTF.